This TCR beta chain was retrieved from a study of cytomegalovirus exposure and HLA in healthy donors. The overall study: The same platform as the 650 to 700 first-cohort repertoires was used for the 90 to 150 validation repertoires, a later analysis reported. Study findings and constraints: A subsequent analysis found that TCR clusters from the first cohort also tended to co-occur in the roughly 120 validation repertoires, with approximately 94% of cluster scores above 0.

CDR3 size: 15 residues. Germline CDR1 reads SGDLS; CDR2 reads YYNGEE. The trim removed 4 bases at V and 5 bases at J, leaving 6 bases unmatched. This table comes from immunoSEQ multiplex PCR, and its TCRdb copy is limited to in-frame clones, with some not included. This repertoire shows about 21,000 clones, approximately 97% found once; its top ten account for 8.5% to 10%. With regard to this clone: The antigen is not known.

This clonotype was sampled from a man between 25 and 39 years old in good health and CMV-seropositive. The gene calls are TRBV9 and TRBJ2-2; 9 bases agree with TRBD1. Sequenced input: PBMCs. CDR3 amino acids: CASSLGQGFTGELFF. CDR3 in DNA: TGTGCCAGCAGCCTCGGACAGGGGTTTACCGGGGAGCTGTTTTTT.